The present T cell receptor beta chain was sequenced within a study of beta chain features in type 1 diabetes. To note about this clone: What it binds is not known.

Stem cell-like memory, regulatory, central memory and naive CD4+ cells were sorted via CD45RO/CCR7/CD25/CD127/CD95/CD27. Every isolated RNA sample was fully reverse transcribed, so sequencing captured expressed TCRB transcripts. An average around 3.8 million reads came from naive, central memory and regulatory T cell samples. Only in-frame clones appear in the TCRdb table, and some are missing; sequencing was by immunoSEQ multiplex PCR. In the table there are roughly 50,000 clones, roughly 39% of which are singletons. Whole-study findings and limits: Type 1 diabetes patients had TCRB CDR3s that were shorter (moderately but significantly so) in all four CD4+ subsets. Here, the possible influence of HLA type (on TCRB rearrangement) remained unresolved. Comparison showed that naive, central memory and Treg TCRB repertoires appeared more similar among patients than among healthy donors.

What was sequenced was Tregs from blood. This clonotype originated in a man aged 30 to 39 with type 1 diabetes.

CDR3 bases: TGTGCCAGCAGCTTTAGCGGCAGCAACACCGGGGAGCTGTTTTTT. Translation: CASSFSGSNTGELFF. V is TRBV7-3 and J is TRBJ2-2; tentatively, D is TRBD2 (6 bases). Per germline, CDR1 SGHTA and CDR2 FQGTGA. V lost 3 bases, J lost 2 bases, and 10 bases lay in between. The CDR3 is 15 residues long.